These 19 T cell receptor beta chains were all obtained from the same sample, sequenced in a study of OX40 agonist ivuxolimab in advanced cancers. Method: immunoSEQ multiplex PCR; TCRdb's copy keeps in-frame clones and lacks some. The sample includes about 90,000 clones, approximately 91% of them seen just once. The material sequenced was CD4+ or CD8+ T cells sorted from blood, taken in a trial of the OX40 agonist ivuxolimab. Receptors originate from an adult with an advanced solid tumor such as melanoma, head and neck, liver or kidney cancer.

This chain connects TRBV6-6 to TRBJ2-7, with 10 nucleotides matching TRBD1. CDR1 and CDR2 (germline): MNHNY, SVGAGI (reference sequence). CDR3 length: 15 residues. V was pared by 6 bases and J by 5 bases, with 10 bases of the junction left unmatched. The CDR3 DNA follows: TGTGCCAGCAGGGACAGGGGGGGTTTGTTGGACGAGCAGTACTTC. It is translated as CASRDRGGLLDEQYF.

The rearrangement joins TRBV7-2 to TRBJ2-1, with D unresolved. Per germline, CDR1 SGHTA and CDR2 FQGNSA. This CDR3 region has 13 residues. V lost 0 bases, J lost 10 bases, and 10 bases lay in between. In DNA form, the CDR3 reads TGTGCCAGCAGCTTAGCTCGTTCTAGGGAGCAGTTCTTC. This translates into CASSLARSREQFF.

The DNA of the CDR3 is TGTGCCAGCTCACCAACCCTAACCGCGAGGGGTGACTATGGCTACACCTTC. This translates into CASSPTLTARGDYGYTF. The gene calls are TRBV18 and TRBJ1-2, with TRBD1 as a possible D gene (5 bases). The CDR3 is 17 amino acids. The V end was cut by 2 bases, the J end by 3 bases, with 19 bases between. Germline-derived CDR1 and CDR2 are KGHSH and LQKENI. The full variable domain, in which reference TRBV18 and TRBJ1-2 provide the parts outside the CDR3, is NAGVMQNPRHLVRRRGQEARLRCSPMKGHSHVYWYRQLPEEGLKFMVYLQKENIIDESGMPKERFSAEFPKEGPSILRIQQVVRGDSAAYFCASSPTLTARGDYGYTFGSGTRLTVV.

V usage is TRBV7-3 and J usage is TRBJ2-7; 8 positions match TRBD2. Germline loops: CDR1 SGHTA, CDR2 FQGTGA. V trimming: 5 bases; J trimming: 3 bases; junction bases outside the gene matches: 6. This CDR3 contains 14 residues. The CDR3 reads CASSTQRENYEQYF. The CDR3 DNA follows: TGTGCCAGCAGCACACAGCGGGAGAACTACGAGCAGTACTTC.

This chain uses TRBV6-6 with TRBJ2-7; the D is unclear. Germline lookup yields CDR1 MNHNY and CDR2 SVGAGI (reference sequence). The CDR3 is 15 amino acids. The V end was cut by 0 bases, the J end by 0 bases, with 9 bases between. In DNA, the CDR3 is TGTGCCAGCAGTTACTCGAACTACGGCTCCTACGAGCAGTACTTC. Translation gives CASSYSNYGSYEQYF.

The chain employs TRBV28 and TRBJ2-5; D is ambiguous. With 3 bases removed from V and 5 bases from J, the gap between germline ends came to 7 bases. The CDR3 runs 12 residues. The germline gives CDR1 MDHEN, CDR2 SYDVKM. CDR3 region: CASSLVRETQYF. In nucleotides, the CDR3 is TGTGCCAGCAGTTTGGTGAGGGAGACCCAGTACTTC.

The rearrangement links TRBV7-3 to TRBJ2-1; D might be TRBD1 (6 bases). Deletions cut 3 bases from V and 3 bases from J, with 12 bases between. The CDR3 totals 15 residues. CDR1 is SGHTA and CDR2 is FQGTGA in the germline V gene. In nucleotides, the CDR3 is TGTGCCAGCAGCTTCTCCGGGACATACTACAATGAGCAGTTCTTC. Its protein is CASSFSGTYYNEQFF.

This chain uses TRBV6-6 with TRBJ1-2; D not resolved. The V and J ends lost 4 bases and 2 bases respectively, with 11 bases between them. The V gene's germline CDR1 is MNHNY and CDR2 SVGAGI (reference sequence). The CDR3 covers 14 residues. The CDR3 region has the DNA TGTGCCAGCAGTTTTAGACGACGAAACTATGGCTACACCTTC. This sequence encodes CASSFRRRNYGYTF.

This sequence joins TRBV18 and TRBJ2-1; 13 bases are shared with TRBD2. The CDR3 runs to 15 residues. Unmatched junction bases numbered 3, after V lost 6 bases and J lost 4 bases. CDR1 is KGHSH and CDR2 is LQKENI in the germline V gene. Written as DNA, the CDR3 is TGTGCCAGCTCTCAGGGACTAGCGGGGTACAATGAGCAGTTCTTC. It codes for CASSQGLAGYNEQFF.

The chain uses TRBV9 and TRBJ2-2; 7 bases are shared with TRBD2. The V gene end was trimmed by 3 bases and the J gene end by 5 bases; junction bases not matched to a gene: 7. The CDR3 loop spans 15 amino acids. Germline V lookup: CDR1 SGDLS, CDR2 YYNGEE. The CDR3 nucleotides read TGTGCCAGCAGCGCGGGAGGAGTAGGGACCGGGGAGCTGTTTTTT. This codes for CASSAGGVGTGELFF.

This chain uses TRBV5-1 with TRBJ2-1, with 13 positions matching TRBD2. The CDR3 has 16 residues. Germline CDR1 is SGHRS and CDR2 is YFSETQ. V lost 4 bases to trimming and J lost 6 bases; unmatched junction nucleotides: 7. CDR3 coding DNA: TGCGCCAGCAGCCTCCCGAGGACTAGCGGGAGCAATGAGCAGTTCTTC. Translated, it gives CASSLPRTSGSNEQFF.

This sequence joins TRBV5-1 and TRBJ1-6; 7 bases fit TRBD1. The CDR3 loop spans 15 amino acids. V shed 0 bases and J 6 bases; nucleotides not matched to a gene: 3. Germline V gene lookup returns CDR1 SGHRS and CDR2 YFSETQ. The CDR3 region has the DNA TGCGCCAGCAGCTTGGGACAGGGCATTAATTCACCCCTCCACTTT. This encodes CASSLGQGINSPLHF.

The V call is TRBV10-3, the J call TRBJ2-3; D unresolved. CDR1 ENHRY and CDR2 SYGVKD come from the germline V gene. This CDR3 region has 11 residues. V lost 6 bases, J lost 5 bases, and 6 bases lay in between. The CDR3 region has the DNA TGTGCCATCAGCGCAGGAGATACGCAGTATTTT. This gives the protein CAISAGDTQYF.

This clone was seen just once. The chain couples TRBV10-2 to TRBJ2-3; 9 positions match TRBD2. CDR3 length: 17 amino acids. Per the germline V gene, CDR1 is WSHSY and CDR2 is SAAADI. J gave up 6 bases and V 0 bases, and 10 bases lay outside the gene matches. CDR3: CASSESSSAGGTDTQYF. The CDR3 nucleotides are TGCGCCAGCAGTGAGTCGAGTTCCGCGGGAGGGACGGATACGCAGTATTTT.

A single count supports this clone. The chain combines TRBV28 with TRBJ2-1, with D tentatively TRBD1 (6 bases). In germline, CDR1 is MDHEN, CDR2 SYDVKM. Trimming removed 2 bases from V and 4 bases from J, with 12 bases in between. The CDR3 runs 15 residues. This CDR3 is CASSLVGAPYNEQFF. CDR3 coding DNA: TGTGCCAGCAGTTTAGTGGGGGCCCCATACAATGAGCAGTTCTTC.

Comment on this clone: The sample carries other DNA sequences with the same CDR3. The chain uses TRBV18 and TRBJ2-1; weak D call: TRBD1 (5 bases). CDR1 and CDR2 from the germline V gene are KGHSH and LQKENI. Trimming cost V 3 bases and J 0 bases, with 12 bases left between them. The CDR3 is made up of 16 amino acids. This CDR3 is CASSPQRGSSYNEQFF. DNA for the CDR3: TGTGCCAGCTCACCCCAAAGGGGCAGCTCCTACAATGAGCAGTTCTTC.

The V gene is TRBV19, the J gene TRBJ2-3; D not resolved. Germline CDR1 and CDR2: LNHDA and SQIVND (reference sequence). The CDR3 runs to 11 residues. Trimming shortened V by 2 bases and J by 3 bases, and 0 bases separated the two germline ends. The DNA for the CDR3 is TGTGCCAGTAGTATAACAGATACGCAGTATTTT. This gives the protein CASSITDTQYF. The whole variable domain, remainder taken from reference TRBV19 and TRBJ2-3, is DGGITQSPKYLFRKEGQNVTLSCEQNLNHDAMYWYRQDPGQGLRLIYYSQIVNDFQKGDIAEGYSVSREKKESFPLTVTSAQKNPTAFYLCASSITDTQYFGPGTRLTVL.

The chain combines TRBV19 with TRBJ1-5; 10 nucleotides agree with TRBD1. Germline trimming cut 6 bases from V and 0 bases from J; bases unmatched to any gene: 8. Germline CDR1 is LNHDA and CDR2 is SQIVND (reference sequence). The CDR3 contains 17 residues. The CDR3 DNA sequence: TGTGCCAGTAGGTCCACCGGGACAGGGGATAGCAATCAGCCCCAGCATTTT. Amino acid sequence: CASRSTGTGDSNQPQHF.

The chain recombines TRBV9 with TRBJ2-6; no firm D call. CDR3 length: 17 amino acids. Germline values: CDR1 SGDLS, CDR2 YYNGEE. V was shortened by 2 bases and J by 2 bases, with 14 bases between the two germline ends. The CDR3 is CASSVALLGTGANVLTF. The CDR3 nucleotides are TGTGCCAGCAGCGTGGCTCTCCTGGGTACTGGGGCCAACGTCCTGACTTTC.